This paragraph reports one T cell receptor (beta chain). Its antigen is unidentified. The data were obtained in a study of shared clonotypes between healthy human individuals. General study points: In the sorted subsets, rarefaction showed sequencing was incomplete despite large depth.

The V end lost 2 bases, the J end lost 2 bases, and 7 bases lay between the germline ends. The CDR3 is 13 amino acids. The germline gives CDR1 MGHDK, CDR2 SYGVNS. Only in-frame clones appear in the TCRdb table, and some are missing; sequencing was by immunoSEQ multiplex PCR. The repertoire consists of 780,000 or so clones, with around 77% occurring once and the leading ten covering approximately 2%. The split of CD4+ cells yielded CD45RA+ naive and CD45RA-negative memory subsets. The chain recombines TRBV25-1 with TRBJ2-7; D is possibly TRBD1 (5 bases). The sequence was obtained from a woman in her twenties or thirties in good health. The specimen sequenced was memory CD4+ T cells sorted from blood. Described subset: CD45RA-negative fraction. For the CDR3, the DNA is TGTGCCAGCAGTGAACCGACAGCCTACGAGCAGTACTTC. It is translated as CASSEPTAYEQYF.